This T cell receptor (beta chain) was observed in a study of shared clonotypes between healthy human individuals. Study summary: CD4 naive and CD4 memory each took three plates per donor, while CD8 naive took two and CD8 memory one.

Using 200 ng DNA, approximately 30,000 T cell genomes, the sorted-subset replicate PCRs were run. The data were produced by immunoSEQ multiplex PCR, yet TCRdb's version contains in-frame clones alone and is incomplete. The profile covers more than 1,200,000 clones, with 98% appearing a single time and 0.36% taken by the ten largest. Whole-study findings and limits: Donors were few, which limited the genetic and exposure-history diversity represented.

As concerns this clone: Antigen: not known.

None of the donors, who were healthy HIV-negative adults, had recently had acute infections or vaccinations. This receptor was taken from a man aged 25-45 years in good health. The specimen was naive CD4+ T cells sorted from blood. Sample subset: CD45RA+ positively selected.

Written as DNA, the CDR3 is TGTGCCAGCAGCTGGGCGGGGCGGCGCTCTGGAAACACCATATATTTT. Amino acids: CASSWAGRRSGNTIYF. The chain employs TRBV5-4 and TRBJ1-3; D perhaps matches TRBD1 (5 bases). This CDR3 is 16 amino acids long. In germline, CDR1 is SGHNT, CDR2 YYREEE (reference sequence). V was cut by 3 bases and J by 0 bases, with 13 bases left in between.